This T cell receptor (beta chain) appears in the sequencing data of a study of patients and donors after allogeneic stem cell transplantation. This clonotype was seen more than once but under ten times. From germline, CDR1 is MNHNS and CDR2 SASEGT. V shed 5 bases and J shed 1 base, with 11 bases lying between them. The CDR3 spans 14 residues. TCRdb used MiXCR to reprocess the RT-PCR reads, holding one entry per CDR3 protein. The sample carries roughly 960,000 distinct CDR3 sequences, around 17% recorded once. The chain has TRBV6-1 and TRBJ1-1; D is perhaps TRBD1 (6 bases). The TCR comes from a human donor who was either an allogeneic HSCT recipient or a stem cell or donor lymphocyte infusion donor (not recorded which). It is not recorded whose cells these are; they may come from a transplant donor. The sample taken for sequencing was blood, either unsorted or a sorted T cell fraction (not recorded which). This CDR3 reads CASSPWTANTEAFF. Written as DNA, the CDR3 is TGTGCCAGCAGTCCGTGGACAGCGAACACTGAAGCTTTCTTT.